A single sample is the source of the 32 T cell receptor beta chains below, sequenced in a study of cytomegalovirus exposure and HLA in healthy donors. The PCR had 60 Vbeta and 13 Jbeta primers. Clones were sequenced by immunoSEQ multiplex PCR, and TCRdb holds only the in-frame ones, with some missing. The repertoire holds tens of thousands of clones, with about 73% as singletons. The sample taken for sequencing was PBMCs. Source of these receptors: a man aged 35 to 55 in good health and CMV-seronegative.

Here the CDR3 DNA reads TGTGCCAGCAGTAGCCCTGCCAAAAACATTCAGTACTTC. This encodes CASSSPAKNIQYF. The chain combines TRBV5-4 with TRBJ2-4; D not certain. Germline CDR1 and CDR2: SGHNT and YYREEE (reference sequence). Trimming removed 5 bases from V and 1 base from J, with 7 bases in between. The CDR3 covers 13 residues.

The CDR3 loop is CASTALAGNTDTQYF. As DNA, the CDR3 is TGTGCCAGCACCGCACTAGCGGGAAACACAGATACGCAGTATTTT. The chain joins TRBV5-4 to TRBJ2-3; 10 bases are a match to TRBD2. In germline, CDR1 is SGHNT, CDR2 YYREEE (reference sequence). There are 15 residues in the CDR3. V lost 6 bases and J lost 2; bases outside the gene matches: 6.

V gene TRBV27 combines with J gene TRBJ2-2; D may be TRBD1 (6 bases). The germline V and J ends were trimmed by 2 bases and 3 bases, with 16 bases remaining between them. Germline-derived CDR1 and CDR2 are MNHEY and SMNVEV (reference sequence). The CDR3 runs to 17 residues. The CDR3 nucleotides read TGTGCCAGCAGTTTAAGGGGGTGGACCCAATACACCGGGGAGCTGTTTTTT. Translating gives CASSLRGWTQYTGELFF.

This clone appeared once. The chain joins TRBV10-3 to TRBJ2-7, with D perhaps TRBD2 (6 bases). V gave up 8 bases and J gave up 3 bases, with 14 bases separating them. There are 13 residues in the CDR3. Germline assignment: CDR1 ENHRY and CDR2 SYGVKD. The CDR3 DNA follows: TGTGCCATCTCAGGGCCGGGGGACTACGAGCAGTACTTC. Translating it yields CAISGPGDYEQYF.

The CDR3 DNA reads TGTGCCAGCAGCCAATCCAGGGTGTTAGGCAATCAGCCCCAGCATTTT. It codes for CASSQSRVLGNQPQHF. The chain links TRBV16 to TRBJ1-5; a weak D match, TRBD1 (5 bases). Trimming cost V 0 bases and J 2 bases, with 11 bases left between them. Germline V gene sequence: CDR1 KGHSY, CDR2 FQNENV. The CDR3 extends over 16 amino acids.

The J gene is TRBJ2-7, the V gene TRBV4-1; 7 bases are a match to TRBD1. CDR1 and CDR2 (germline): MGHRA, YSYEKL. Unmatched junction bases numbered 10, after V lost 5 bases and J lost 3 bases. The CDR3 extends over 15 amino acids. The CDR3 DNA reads TGCGCCAGCAGCGCCCAGACAGGGTTAGGCTACGAGCAGTACTTC. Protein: CASSAQTGLGYEQYF.

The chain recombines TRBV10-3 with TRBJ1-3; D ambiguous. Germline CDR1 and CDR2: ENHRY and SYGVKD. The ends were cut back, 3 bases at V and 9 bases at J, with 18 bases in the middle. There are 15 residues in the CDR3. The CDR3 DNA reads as TGTGCCATCAGTGACCCGGGATCGGGGTTAGGCACCATATATTTT. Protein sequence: CAISDPGSGLGTIYF.

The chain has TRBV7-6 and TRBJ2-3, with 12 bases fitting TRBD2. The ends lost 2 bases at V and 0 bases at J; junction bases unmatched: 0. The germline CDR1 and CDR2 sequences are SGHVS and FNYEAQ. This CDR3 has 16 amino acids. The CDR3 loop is CASSLLAGGSTDTQYF. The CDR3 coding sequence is TGTGCCAGCAGCTTACTAGCGGGAGGGAGCACAGATACGCAGTATTTT.

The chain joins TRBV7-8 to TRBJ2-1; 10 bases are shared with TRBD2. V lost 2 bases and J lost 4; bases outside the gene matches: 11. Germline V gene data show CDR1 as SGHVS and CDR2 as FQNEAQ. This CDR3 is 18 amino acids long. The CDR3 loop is CASSLRTSGRTGYNEQFF. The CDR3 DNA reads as TGTGCCAGCAGCTTAAGGACTAGCGGAAGGACAGGATACAATGAGCAGTTCTTC.

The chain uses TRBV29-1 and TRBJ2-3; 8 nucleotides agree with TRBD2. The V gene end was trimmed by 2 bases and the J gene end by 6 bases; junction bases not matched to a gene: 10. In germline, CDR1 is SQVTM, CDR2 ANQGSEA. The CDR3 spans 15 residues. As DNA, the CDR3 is TGCAGCGTTGAAAGAAGGGGGACTAGGGGGGATACGCAGTATTTT. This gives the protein CSVERRGTRGDTQYF.

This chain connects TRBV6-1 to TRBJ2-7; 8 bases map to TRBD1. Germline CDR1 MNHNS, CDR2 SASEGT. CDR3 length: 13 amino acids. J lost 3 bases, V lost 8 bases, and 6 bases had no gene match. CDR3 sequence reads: CASCRTGGYEQYF. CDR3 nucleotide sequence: TGTGCCAGCTGTCGAACAGGGGGCTACGAGCAGTACTTC.

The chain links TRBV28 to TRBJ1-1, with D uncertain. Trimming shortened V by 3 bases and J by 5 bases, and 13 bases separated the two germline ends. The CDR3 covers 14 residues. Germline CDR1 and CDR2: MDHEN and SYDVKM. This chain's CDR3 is CASSLSHRGTEAFF. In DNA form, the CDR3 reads TGTGCCAGCAGTTTGAGCCACAGAGGGACTGAAGCTTTCTTT.

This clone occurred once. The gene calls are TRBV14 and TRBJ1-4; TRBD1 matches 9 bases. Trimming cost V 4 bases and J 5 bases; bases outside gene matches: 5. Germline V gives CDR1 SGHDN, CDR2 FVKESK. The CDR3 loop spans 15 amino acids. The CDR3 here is CASSPTGGRNEKLFF. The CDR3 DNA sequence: TGTGCCAGCAGCCCCACAGGGGGCCGGAATGAAAAACTGTTTTTT. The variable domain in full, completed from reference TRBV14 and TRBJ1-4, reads EAGVTQFPSHSVIEKGQTVTLRCDPISGHDNLYWYRRVMGKEIKFLLHFVKESKQDESGMPNNRFLAERTGGTYSTLKVQPAELEDSGVYFCASSPTGGRNEKLFFGSGTQLSVL.

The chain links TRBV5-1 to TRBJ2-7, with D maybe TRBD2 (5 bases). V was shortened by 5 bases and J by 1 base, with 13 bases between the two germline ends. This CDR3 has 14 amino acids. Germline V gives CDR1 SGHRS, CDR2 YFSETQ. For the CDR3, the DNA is TGCGCCAGCAGGTACGGACTGGAATCCTACGAGCAGTACTTC. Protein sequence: CASRYGLESYEQYF.

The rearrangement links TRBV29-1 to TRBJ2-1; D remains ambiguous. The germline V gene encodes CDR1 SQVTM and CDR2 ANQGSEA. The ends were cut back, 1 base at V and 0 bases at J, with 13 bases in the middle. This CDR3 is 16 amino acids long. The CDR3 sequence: CSVEVPPGGSYNEQFF. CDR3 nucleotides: TGCAGCGTTGAAGTTCCCCCGGGTGGCTCCTACAATGAGCAGTTCTTC.

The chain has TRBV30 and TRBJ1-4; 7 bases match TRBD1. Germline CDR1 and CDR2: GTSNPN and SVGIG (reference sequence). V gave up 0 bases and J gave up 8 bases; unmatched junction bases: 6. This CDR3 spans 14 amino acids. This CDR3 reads CAWSVVQGEEKLFF. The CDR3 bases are TGTGCCTGGAGTGTAGTCCAGGGGGAGGAAAAACTGTTTTTT.

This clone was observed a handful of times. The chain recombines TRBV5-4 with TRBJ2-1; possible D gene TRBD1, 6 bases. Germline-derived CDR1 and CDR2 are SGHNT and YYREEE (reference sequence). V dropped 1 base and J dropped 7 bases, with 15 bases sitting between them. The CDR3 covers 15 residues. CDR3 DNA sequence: TGTGCCAGCAGCTTGATTCCGGGACAAAGGAATGAGCAGTTCTTC. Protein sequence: CASSLIPGQRNEQFF. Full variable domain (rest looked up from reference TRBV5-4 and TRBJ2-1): ETGVTQSPTHLIKTRGQQVTLRCSSQSGHNTVSWYQQALGQGPQFIFQYYREEENGRGNFPPRFSGLQFPNYSSELNVNALELDDSALYLCASSLIPGQRNEQFFGPGTRLTVL.

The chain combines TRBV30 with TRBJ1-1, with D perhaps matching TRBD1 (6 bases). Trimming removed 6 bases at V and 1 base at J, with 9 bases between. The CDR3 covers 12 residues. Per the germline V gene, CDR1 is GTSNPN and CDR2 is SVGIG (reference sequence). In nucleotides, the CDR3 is TGTGCCTGCGTGACAGGGAACACTGAAGCTTTCTTT. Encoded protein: CACVTGNTEAFF.

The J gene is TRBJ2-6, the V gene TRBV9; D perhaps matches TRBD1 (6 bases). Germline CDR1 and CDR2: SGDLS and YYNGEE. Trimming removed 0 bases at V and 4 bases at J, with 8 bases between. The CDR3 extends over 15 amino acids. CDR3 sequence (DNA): TGTGCCAGCAGCGTAGGGGGGCCCGGGGCCAACGTCCTGACTTTC. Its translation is CASSVGGPGANVLTF. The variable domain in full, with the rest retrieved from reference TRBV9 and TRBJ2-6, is DSGVTQTPKHLITATGQRVTLRCSPRSGDLSVYWYQQSLDQGLQFLIQYYNGEERAKGNILERFSAQQFPDLHSELNLSSLELGDSALYFCASSVGGPGANVLTFGAGSRLTVL.

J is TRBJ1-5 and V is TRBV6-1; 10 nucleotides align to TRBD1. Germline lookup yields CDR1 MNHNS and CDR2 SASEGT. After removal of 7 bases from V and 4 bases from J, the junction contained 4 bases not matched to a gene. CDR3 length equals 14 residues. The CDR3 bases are TGTGCCAGCAAGGGACAGGGGACGAATCAGCCCCAGCATTTT. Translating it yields CASKGQGTNQPQHF.

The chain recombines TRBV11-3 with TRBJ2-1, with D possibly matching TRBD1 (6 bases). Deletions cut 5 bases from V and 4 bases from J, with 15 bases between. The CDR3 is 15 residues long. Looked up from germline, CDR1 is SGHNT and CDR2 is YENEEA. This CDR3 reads CASSPSGGAYNEQFF. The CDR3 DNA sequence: TGTGCCAGCAGCCCTAGTGGGGGCGCTTACAATGAGCAGTTCTTC.

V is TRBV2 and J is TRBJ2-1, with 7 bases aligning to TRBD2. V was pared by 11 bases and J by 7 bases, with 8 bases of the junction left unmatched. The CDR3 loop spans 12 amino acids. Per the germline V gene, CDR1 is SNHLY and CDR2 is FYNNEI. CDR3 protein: CAGGRALNEQFF. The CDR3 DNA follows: TGTGCCGGCGGGAGAGCTTTGAATGAGCAGTTCTTC.

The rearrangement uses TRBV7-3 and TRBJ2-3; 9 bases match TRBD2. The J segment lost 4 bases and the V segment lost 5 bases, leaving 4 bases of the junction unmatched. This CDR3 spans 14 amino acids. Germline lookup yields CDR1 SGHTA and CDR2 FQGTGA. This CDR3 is CASSQAGGADTQYF. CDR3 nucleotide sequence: TGTGCCAGCAGCCAAGCGGGAGGAGCAGATACGCAGTATTTT.

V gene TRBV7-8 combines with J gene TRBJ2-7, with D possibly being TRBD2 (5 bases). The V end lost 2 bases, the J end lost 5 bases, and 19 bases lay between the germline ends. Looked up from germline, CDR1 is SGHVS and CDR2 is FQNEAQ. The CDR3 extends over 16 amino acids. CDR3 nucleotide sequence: TGTGCCAGCAGCTTACCCTCGGCTAGCTTGTCGCACGAGCAGTACTTC. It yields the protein CASSLPSASLSHEQYF.

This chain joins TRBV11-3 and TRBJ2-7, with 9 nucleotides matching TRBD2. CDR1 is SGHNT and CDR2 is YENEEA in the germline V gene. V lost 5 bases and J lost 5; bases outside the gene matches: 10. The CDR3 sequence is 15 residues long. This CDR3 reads CASSREGTSQDEQYF. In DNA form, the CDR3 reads TGTGCCAGCAGCAGGGAGGGGACTAGCCAAGACGAGCAGTACTTC.

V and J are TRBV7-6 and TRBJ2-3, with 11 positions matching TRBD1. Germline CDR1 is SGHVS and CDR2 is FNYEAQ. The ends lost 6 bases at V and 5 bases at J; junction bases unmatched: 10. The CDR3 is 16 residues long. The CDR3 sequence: CASRTGTGGKGDTQYF. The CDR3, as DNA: TGTGCCAGCAGAACCGGGACAGGGGGAAAAGGAGATACGCAGTATTTT.

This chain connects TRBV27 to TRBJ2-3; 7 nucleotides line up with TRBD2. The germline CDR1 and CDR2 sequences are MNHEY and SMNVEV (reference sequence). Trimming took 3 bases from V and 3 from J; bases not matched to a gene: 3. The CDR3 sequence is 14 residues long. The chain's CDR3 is CASSLGLFTDTQYF. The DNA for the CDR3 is TGTGCCAGCAGTTTGGGACTATTTACAGATACGCAGTATTTT.

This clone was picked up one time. The CDR3 here is CASSAVRGPGTGELFF. CDR3 nucleotides: TGCGCCAGCAGTGCCGTCAGGGGGCCGGGAACCGGGGAGCTGTTTTTT. The chain couples TRBV10-1 to TRBJ2-2, with 8 bases that match TRBD1. Germline CDR1 and CDR2: WNHNN and SYGVQD (reference sequence). The CDR3 loop spans 16 amino acids. V was pared by 4 bases and J by 5 bases, with 9 bases of the junction left unmatched.

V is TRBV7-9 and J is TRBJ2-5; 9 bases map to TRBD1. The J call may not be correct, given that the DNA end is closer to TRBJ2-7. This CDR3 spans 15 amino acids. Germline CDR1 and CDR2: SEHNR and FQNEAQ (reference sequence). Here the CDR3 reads CASSFDTGGPNEQYF. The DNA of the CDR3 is TGTGCCAGCAGCTTCGACACAGGGGGCCCCAACGAGCAGTACTTC.

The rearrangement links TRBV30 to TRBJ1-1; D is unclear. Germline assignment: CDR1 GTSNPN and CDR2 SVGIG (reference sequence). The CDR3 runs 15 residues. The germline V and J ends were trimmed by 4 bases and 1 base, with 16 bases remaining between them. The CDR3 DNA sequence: TGTGCCTGGAATGTCCCTCGACTCCGGAACACTGAAGCTTTCTTT. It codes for CAWNVPRLRNTEAFF.

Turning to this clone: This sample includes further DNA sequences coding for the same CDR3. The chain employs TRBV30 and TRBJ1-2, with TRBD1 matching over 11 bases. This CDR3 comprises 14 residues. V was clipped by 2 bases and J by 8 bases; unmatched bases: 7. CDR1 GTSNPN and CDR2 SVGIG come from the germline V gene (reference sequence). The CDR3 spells CAWSSGTGGGGYTF. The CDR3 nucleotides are TGTGCCTGGAGTTCCGGGACAGGGGGAGGGGGCTACACCTTC.

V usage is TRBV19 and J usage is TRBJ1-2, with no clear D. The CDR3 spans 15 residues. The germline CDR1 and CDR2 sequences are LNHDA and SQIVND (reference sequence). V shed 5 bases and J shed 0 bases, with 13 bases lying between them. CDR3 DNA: TGTGCCAGTAGTCCAGGAACTTCCACTAACTATGGCTACACCTTC. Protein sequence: CASSPGTSTNYGYTF.